Listed here are 17 T cell receptor beta chains from one sample, sequenced in a study of blood T cells in healthy people across ages. Through a sample-barcoded 5' primer and a J-beta primer mix, a second PCR was run for roughly 7 to 11 cycles. MiXCR, applied by TCRdb to the 5' RACE reads, yields one record per CDR3 protein. The data hold 780,000 or so distinct CDR3 sequences, with 25% observed a single time. These data also featured in a second study, about T cells of mothers and their children.

The sample was blood. The receptors stem from a boy younger than 18 in good health.

This clonotype has just a few counts. The chain combines TRBV7-2 with TRBJ2-5; D remains unclear. The DNA end is more similar to TRBJ2-7, so the J call may be wrong. The CDR3 length is 16 residues. Germline lookup yields CDR1 SGHTA and CDR2 FQGNSA. Written as DNA, the CDR3 is TGTGCCAGCAGCTTAGATGGCACGGACCTAACTAACGAGCAGTACTTC. Its protein is CASSLDGTDLTNEQYF.

The rearrangement joins TRBV27 to TRBJ2-5, with D possibly matching TRBD1 (6 bases). Trimming removed 7 bases at V and 3 bases at J, with 12 bases between. Germline assignment: CDR1 MNHEY and CDR2 SMNVEV (reference sequence). The CDR3 has 13 residues. The CDR3 region is CASKKQGKETQYF. In DNA form, the CDR3 reads TGTGCCAGCAAAAAACAGGGAAAAGAGACCCAGTACTTC.

V is TRBV6-2 or TRBV6-3 and J is TRBJ2-3, with TRBD1 matching 8 bases. The J segment lost 5 bases and the V segment lost 5 bases, leaving 9 bases of the junction unmatched. This CDR3 has 15 residues. Germline loops: CDR1 MNHEY, CDR2 SVGEGT. This chain's CDR3 is CASSPSDRGGDTQYF. The CDR3 bases are TGTGCCAGCAGTCCATCCGACAGGGGCGGAGATACGCAGTATTTT.

The chain uses TRBV9 and TRBJ2-1; D is unresolved. CDR3 length: 13 amino acids. The germline V gene has CDR1 SGDLS and CDR2 YYNGEE. Between the trimmed V and J ends, which lost 3 bases and 5 bases, there was a span of 9 bases. DNA of the CDR3: TGTGCCAGCAGCGACGTCCCTCACAATGAGCAGTTCTTC. Protein: CASSDVPHNEQFF.

The chain has TRBV6-2 or TRBV6-3 and TRBJ2-1; 7 positions agree with TRBD1. Losses at the gene ends were 6 bases for V and 7 bases for J; bases not matched to a gene: 9. Germline V lookup: CDR1 MNHEY, CDR2 SVGEGT. CDR3 length equals 14 residues. The CDR3 here is CASRTGQETNEQFF. In DNA form, the CDR3 reads TGTGCCAGCAGAACTGGACAGGAGACTAATGAGCAGTTCTTC.

This chain joins TRBV20-1 and TRBJ2-1; tentative D call: TRBD2 (7 bases). V dropped 3 bases and J dropped 8 bases, with 14 bases sitting between them. The CDR3 spans 13 residues. Per the germline V gene, CDR1 is DFQATT and CDR2 is SNEGSKA (reference sequence). The CDR3 sequence: CSARWGGRYEQFF. The CDR3 nucleotides are TGCAGTGCTAGGTGGGGGGGCCGTTATGAGCAGTTCTTC.

Here the CDR3 reads CASSSTGGGTEAFF. CDR3 coding DNA: TGTGCCAGCAGTTCGACAGGGGGCGGCACTGAAGCTTTCTTT. This rearrangement joins TRBV6-6 to TRBJ1-1; 10 bases agree with TRBD1. Germline CDR1 is MNHNY and CDR2 is SVGAGI (reference sequence). V dropped 4 bases and J dropped 4; count of bases not matched to a gene: 3. The CDR3 sequence is 14 residues long.

This clonotype turned up a few times. The rearrangement links TRBV5-1 to TRBJ2-2; D is possibly TRBD1 (5 bases). The ends were cut back, 0 bases at V and 7 bases at J, with 10 bases in the middle. CDR1 is SGHRS, CDR2 YFSETQ, per germline. The CDR3 totals 14 residues. For the CDR3, the DNA is TGCGCCAGCAGCTTGGCCAGGGCTGACGGGGAGCTGTTTTTT. Translated: CASSLARADGELFF.

This clonotype was counted between two and nine times. The V gene is TRBV7-2, the J gene TRBJ2-1; D possibly uses TRBD1 or TRBD2 (5 bases each). The length of the CDR3 is 13 residues. V lost 1 base, J lost 10 bases, and 11 bases lay in between. Germline V gene data show CDR1 as SGHTA and CDR2 as FQGNSA. In DNA, the CDR3 is TGTGCCAGCAGCTTAGGTGACAGCGGCGAGCAGTTCTTC. Its protein product is CASSLGDSGEQFF.

This clonotype came up a few times. This rearrangement joins TRBV20-1 to TRBJ2-1; no reliable D call. Germline V gene sequence: CDR1 DFQATT, CDR2 SNEGSKA (reference sequence). The V gene lost 3 bases and the J gene lost 10 bases, with 22 bases spanning the gap. The CDR3 spans 15 residues. Here the CDR3 reads CSASGPTSPAAEQFF. CDR3 coding DNA: TGCAGTGCTAGCGGTCCTACATCTCCGGCGGCCGAGCAGTTCTTC.

This rearrangement joins TRBV28 to TRBJ2-7; perhaps TRBD1 as D (5 bases). V was cut by 7 bases and J by 5 bases, with 18 bases left in between. The CDR3 contains 14 residues. Per germline, CDR1 MDHEN and CDR2 SYDVKM. The CDR3, as DNA: TGTGCCAGCACTACCCTGCCAGGGCAGGACGAGCAGTACTTC. Its protein is CASTTLPGQDEQYF. The full variable domain, its missing parts supplied by reference TRBV28 and TRBJ2-7, is DVKVTQSSRYLVKRTGEKVFLECVQDMDHENMFWYRQDPGLGLRLIYFSYDVKMKEKGDIPEGYSVSREKKERFSLILESASTNQTSMYLCASTTLPGQDEQYFGPGTRLTVT.

The V and J genes are TRBV9 and TRBJ1-1; D uncertain. Trimming took 0 bases from V and 0 from J, leaving 6 bases between them. Germline CDR1 SGDLS, CDR2 YYNGEE. CDR3 size: 14 residues. The CDR3 bases are TGTGCCAGCAGCGTAGAACTGCTGAACACTGAAGCTTTCTTT. This encodes CASSVELLNTEAFF.

In its sample, this clonotype was seen a few times. The chain joins TRBV28 to TRBJ2-7; TRBD2 is a possible D gene (5 bases). CDR1 MDHEN and CDR2 SYDVKM come from the germline V gene. Between the trimmed V and J ends, which lost 2 bases and 2 bases, there was a span of 10 bases. CDR3 size: 14 residues. Written as DNA, the CDR3 is TGTGCCAGCAGTTTAAACGGGATAGCCTACGAGCAGTACTTC. Translated, it gives CASSLNGIAYEQYF.

The J gene is TRBJ1-5, the V gene TRBV6-5; TRBD1 aligns across 8 bases. V was clipped by 8 bases and J by 7 bases; unmatched bases: 7. Germline V lookup: CDR1 MNHEY, CDR2 SVGAGI. The CDR3 contains 13 residues. The CDR3 protein is CASGQGGRQPQHF. CDR3 nucleotides: TGTGCCAGCGGACAGGGAGGTCGGCAGCCCCAGCATTTT.

Only a few counts were recorded for this clonotype. The chain couples TRBV4-1 to TRBJ2-7; D possibly uses TRBD1 or TRBD2 (5 bases each). The CDR3 loop spans 15 amino acids. V lost 2 bases and J lost 3, with 14 bases in between. CDR1 MGHRA and CDR2 YSYEKL come from the germline V gene. CDR3 in DNA: TGCGCCAGCAGCCAAATGGGACCCTTAGGCTACGAGCAGTACTTC. Protein product: CASSQMGPLGYEQYF.

This clonotype was picked up a small number of times. The rearrangement uses TRBV20-1 and TRBJ2-3, with TRBD2 matching over 7 bases. V shed 5 bases and J 0 bases; nucleotides not matched to a gene: 8. The CDR3 extends over 15 amino acids. Per the germline V gene, CDR1 is DFQATT and CDR2 is SNEGSKA (reference sequence). CDR3 nucleotide sequence: TGCAGTGCTGACGTGCGGGAGACTAGCACAGATACGCAGTATTTT. Translated: CSADVRETSTDTQYF.

In its sample, this clonotype was seen a few times. The chain combines TRBV6-5 with TRBJ2-5; D could derive from TRBD1 or TRBD2 (5 bases each). The length of the CDR3 is 13 residues. CDR1 is MNHEY, CDR2 SVGAGI, per germline. V was shortened by 6 bases and J by 5 bases, with 13 bases between the two germline ends. CDR3 region: CASSRGERETQYF. As DNA, the CDR3 is TGTGCCAGCAGCCGAGGGGAGCGGGAGACCCAGTACTTC.